The 13 T cell receptor beta chains below come from one sample, sequenced in a study of blood T cell repertoires in COVID-19. Sequenced by immunoSEQ multiplex PCR; TCRdb stores in-frame clones only, minus some. Of under 200,000 clones listed, 70% to 90% are singletons. Sequencing was carried out using PBMCs or T cells enriched from blood (not recorded which). All receptors come from a woman between 18 and 29 years old who had recovered from COVID-19.

The chain is built from TRBV24-1 and TRBJ1-2; 9 bases map to TRBD1. Germline V lookup: CDR1 KGHDR, CDR2 SFDVKD. This CDR3 contains 16 residues. V trimming: 5 bases; J trimming: 2 bases; junction bases outside the gene matches: 8. The CDR3 reads CATSGGPGQGNYGYTF. In nucleotides, the CDR3 is TGTGCCACCAGTGGAGGCCCGGGACAGGGAAACTATGGCTACACCTTC.

The gene calls are TRBV7-6 and TRBJ2-1, with no clear D. Germline-derived CDR1 and CDR2 are SGHVS and FNYEAQ. The CDR3 contains 11 residues. With 0 bases removed from V and 10 bases from J, the gap between germline ends came to 4 bases. In nucleotides, the CDR3 is TGTGCCAGCAGCTTAGCGCGGGAGCAGTTCTTC. Amino acid sequence: CASSLAREQFF.

This clone was detected once. The V call is TRBV4-2, the J call TRBJ1-6; no clear D. With 0 bases removed from V and 7 bases from J, the gap between germline ends came to 13 bases. The CDR3 consists of 16 residues. Germline loops: CDR1 LGHNA, CDR2 YNFKEQ. The CDR3 loop is CASSQEARQSNSPLHF. The CDR3 nucleotides are TGTGCCAGCAGCCAAGAGGCGCGGCAGTCGAATTCACCCCTCCACTTT.

The CDR3 is CASSTSGGTTGELFF. In DNA, the CDR3 is TGTGCCAGCAGTACTTCCGGGGGGACCACCGGGGAGCTGTTTTTT. This sequence joins TRBV28 and TRBJ2-2; 7 nucleotides agree with TRBD2. The CDR3 is made up of 15 amino acids. V trimming: 5 bases; J trimming: 4 bases; junction bases outside the gene matches: 7. Germline V gene data show CDR1 as MDHEN and CDR2 as SYDVKM. Variable domain in full (rest from reference TRBV28 and TRBJ2-2): DVKVTQSSRYLVKRTGEKVFLECVQDMDHENMFWYRQDPGLGLRLIYFSYDVKMKEKGDIPEGYSVSREKKERFSLILESASTNQTSMYLCASSTSGGTTGELFFGEGSRLTVL.

The chain joins TRBV9 to TRBJ2-7, with D possibly being TRBD1 (5 bases). The V end was cut by 3 bases, the J end by 4 bases, with 20 bases between. The CDR3 runs to 16 residues. In germline, CDR1 is SGDLS, CDR2 YYNGEE. The CDR3 region has the DNA TGTGCCAGCAGCGATGGGGCGGACACCCAACTATACGAGCAGTACTTC. Translated, it gives CASSDGADTQLYEQYF.

The chain has TRBV5-1 and TRBJ1-2, with D possibly matching TRBD1 (5 bases). V was clipped by 4 bases and J by 14 bases, with 18 bases between them. The CDR3 totals 12 residues. Germline values: CDR1 SGHRS, CDR2 YFSETQ. The CDR3 region has the DNA TGCGCCAGCAGCATGTCGACAGCGCTCCTTACCTTC. This codes for CASSMSTALLTF.

The rearrangement joins TRBV27 to TRBJ2-3; 8 bases fit TRBD2. From germline, CDR1 is MNHEY and CDR2 SMNVEV (reference sequence). V gave up 5 bases and J gave up 2 bases; unmatched junction bases: 12. The CDR3 has 17 amino acids. The CDR3 DNA sequence: TGTGCCAGCAGTATAAGGGGGGTAGCGGGGCTCACAGATACGCAGTATTTT. This sequence encodes CASSIRGVAGLTDTQYF.

The chain carries TRBV11-2 and TRBJ1-1, with unresolved D. V was pared by 5 bases and J by 0 bases, with 7 bases between. Germline-derived CDR1 and CDR2 are SGHAT and FQNNGV. The CDR3 contains 13 residues. For the CDR3, the DNA is TGTGCCAGCAGCCCTACAGTGAACACTGAAGCTTTCTTT. This gives the protein CASSPTVNTEAFF. The variable domain in full, with the rest retrieved from reference TRBV11-2 and TRBJ1-1, is EAGVAQSPRYKIIEKRQSVAFWCNPISGHATLYWYQQILGQGPKLLIQFQNNGVVDDSQLPKDRFSAERLKGVDSTLKIQPAKLEDSAVYLCASSPTVNTEAFFGQGTRLTVV.

This clone was found once. The chain uses TRBV6-2 or TRBV6-3 and TRBJ1-6, with 11 bases lining up with TRBD1. Trimming at V came to 5 bases and at J to 2 bases, leaving 2 bases not matched to a gene. Per germline, CDR1 MNHEY and CDR2 SVGEGT. The CDR3 extends over 16 amino acids. The CDR3, as DNA: TGTGCCAGCAGTAGGACAGGGGGCGCCTATAATTCACCCCTCCACTTT. This translates into CASSRTGGAYNSPLHF.

J is TRBJ1-3 and V is TRBV19; 7 bases fit TRBD1. With V trimmed by 3 bases and J by 0 bases, 5 bases remained unmatched. The CDR3 loop spans 16 amino acids. In germline, CDR1 is LNHDA, CDR2 SQIVND (reference sequence). CDR3 amino acids: CASSIRGDSSGNTIYF. The CDR3 DNA follows: TGTGCCAGTAGTATCCGTGGGGACAGCTCTGGAAACACCATATATTTT.

The V and J genes are TRBV5-1 and TRBJ2-2; 12 bases fit TRBD1. CDR3 length equals 15 residues. Germline lookup yields CDR1 SGHRS and CDR2 YFSETQ. Trimming cost V 3 bases and J 6 bases; bases outside gene matches: 3. The CDR3 loop reads CASSSRDRGPGELFF. The CDR3 coding sequence is TGCGCCAGCAGCTCCCGGGACAGGGGGCCCGGGGAGCTGTTTTTT.

The chain has TRBV18 and TRBJ2-1, with TRBD2 as a possible D gene (5 bases). V was cut by 0 bases and J by 6 bases, with 6 bases left in between. This CDR3 spans 13 amino acids. The germline gives CDR1 KGHSH, CDR2 LQKENI. In DNA, the CDR3 is TGTGCCAGCTCACCACCCGGGGTCAATGAGCAGTTCTTC. Residues: CASSPPGVNEQFF.

CDR3 sequence (DNA): TGCGCCAGCCCTCATCCCGGACTAGCGGGGTTCACAGATACGCAGTATTTT. It translates to CASPHPGLAGFTDTQYF. V usage is TRBV5-1 and J usage is TRBJ2-3; 12 bases are a match to TRBD2. The CDR3 is made up of 17 amino acids. Germline V gives CDR1 SGHRS, CDR2 YFSETQ. V dropped 7 bases and J dropped 2; count of bases not matched to a gene: 11.